The source of this T cell receptor (beta chain) is a study of cytomegalovirus exposure and HLA in healthy donors. Primers: 60 Vbeta forward and 13 Jbeta reverse. Some clones are missing from TCRdb's copy, which holds only in-frame ones; the method was immunoSEQ multiplex PCR. The sample carries roughly 150,000 clones, 80% to 90% recorded once. The CDR3 runs 15 residues. V gave up 2 bases and J gave up 4 bases, with 11 bases separating them. CDR1 SNHLY and CDR2 FYNNEI come from the germline V gene. This clonotype was sampled from a woman aged 40 to 55 in good health and CMV-seropositive. Sequencing was performed on PBMCs. The chain links TRBV2 to TRBJ2-2; D remains unclear. Here the CDR3 reads CASSEKSLSTGELFF. The CDR3 nucleotides read TGTGCCAGCAGTGAAAAAAGTCTATCCACCGGGGAGCTGTTTTTT.